This T cell receptor beta chain was documented in a study of shared clonotypes between healthy human individuals. In regard to this clone: The antigen remains unidentified.

The CDR3 loop spans 17 amino acids. Trimming pared 0 bases from V and 0 bases from J, leaving 12 bases between. CDR1 is MNHNS, CDR2 SASEGT, per germline. Overall study results and limits: Naive subsets usually exceeded memory subsets in estimated richness.

In the original processing: Sequence data from immunoSEQ were junction-only and lacked quality scores; consequently, filtering differed. Repertoires were generated with immunoSEQ multiplex PCR, while TCRdb's copy carries only in-frame clones and drops some. V, J and clone size were drawn from that table, and D and trimming were deduced from the DNA. This table holds about 680,000 clones, around 73% found once. The chain combines TRBV6-1 with TRBJ1-5; D is undetermined. The source material was memory CD4+ T cells sorted from blood. The subset was: CD45RA-negative fraction. The sequence was collected from a woman aged 25-40 years in good health. The CDR3 reads CASSEAQIIYSNQPQHF. In nucleotides, the CDR3 is TGTGCCAGCAGTGAAGCACAGATAATTTATAGCAATCAGCCCCAGCATTTT.